Listed below are T cell receptor beta chains from one sample, sequenced in a study of blood T cell repertoires in COVID-19. Sequencing used immunoSEQ multiplex PCR; TCRdb keeps in-frame clones, though not all of them. Of 120,000 or so clones in the sample, 87% are singletons; the top ten hold 3.6%. Sequencing was done on a sample of peripheral blood. Receptor source: a woman between 55 and 75 years old with acute or convalescent COVID-19. The CDR3 runs from the conserved cysteine through the conserved F or W. D genes are given only for firm matches. Clone size is given for some rows only: seen once, a few or many times, or a class if the clone is expanded.

clone size,D gene,V gene,J gene,CDR3 DNA,CDR3 protein
NA,NA,TRBV12-3/TRBV12-4,TRBJ2-3,TGTGCCAGCAGTTGGGTAGCGAAAGATACGCAGTATTTT,CASSWVAKDTQYF
few,NA,TRBV20-1,TRBJ2-1,TGCAGTGCTAGTAATCTAGCCTCCGTTGAGCAGTTCTTC,CSASNLASVEQFF
NA,NA,TRBV5-1,TRBJ2-2,TGCGCCAGCAGCCCACAGGGTGCCGGGGAGCTGTTTTTT,CASSPQGAGELFF
NA,NA,TRBV6-1,TRBJ1-1,TGTGCCAGCAGTGAAGGGGCAGGGAACACTGAAGCTTTCTTT,CASSEGAGNTEAFF
NA,NA,TRBV11-2,TRBJ1-6,TGTGCCAGCAGCCCACGGGCCGGGGATTCACCCCTCCACTTT,CASSPRAGDSPLHF
NA,NA,TRBV6-1,TRBJ2-7,TGTGCCAGCAGTGAAGTGCCGCGATCCTCCTACGAGCAGTACTTC,CASSEVPRSSYEQYF
NA,NA,TRBV20-1,TRBJ1-1,TGCAGTGCACAGGGGAACACTGAAGCTTTCTTT,CSAQGNTEAFF
NA,NA,TRBV29-1,TRBJ1-2,TGCAGCGTTGCGGGACTCCTTGGAACCTTC,CSVAGLLGTF
few,NA,TRBV7-9,TRBJ1-6,TGTGCCAGCAGCTTAGGTTCGGGGAGACCCCTCCACTTT,CASSLGSGRPLHF
NA,NA,TRBV10-3,TRBJ1-4,TGTGCCATCAGTGCAGTACCCGGACGGACTTTAGGAAAACTGTTTTTT,CAISAVPGRTLGKLFF
NA,NA,TRBV6-1,TRBJ1-3,TGTGCCAGCAGTGAGCGGGCGGAACGACCGGGGGACACCATATATTTT,CASSERAERPGDTIYF
NA,NA,TRBV18,TRBJ1-4,TGTGCCAGCTCACCACCCCGGGGTCCGGAAGAAAAACTGTTTTTT,CASSPPRGPEEKLFF
NA,TRBD1,TRBV29-1,TRBJ1-2,TGCAGCGTTGAAGCCAGGGACAGGGTGTATGGCTACACCTTC,CSVEARDRVYGYTF
NA,TRBD2,TRBV11-3,TRBJ2-1,TGTGCCAGCAGCTCCGTAGCGGGAGGAGGCTCCTACAATGAGCAGTTCTTC,CASSSVAGGGSYNEQFF
few,NA,TRBV7-2,TRBJ1-6,TGTGCCAGCAGCTTAGCGACGGGGATTTCCTATAATTCACCCCTCCACTTT,CASSLATGISYNSPLHF
NA,TRBD1,TRBV29-1,TRBJ1-2,TGCAGCGTTCAAACGACAGGGGGCGTCAACTATGGCTACACCTTC,CSVQTTGGVNYGYTF
NA,NA,TRBV19,TRBJ1-6,TGTGCCAGTAGTAGCCGGGGGGACGGTAATTCACCCCTCCACTTT,CASSSRGDGNSPLHF
once,NA,TRBV3-1/TRBV3-2,TRBJ2-5,TGTGCCAGCAGCCAAGATTCGGGGGGCGTTCAGACCCAGTACTTC,CASSQDSGGVQTQYF
NA,NA,TRBV24-1,TRBJ2-1,TGTGCCACCAGTGGGACAGCTAGACCCAGCTCCTACAATGAGCAGTTCTTC,CATSGTARPSSYNEQFF
NA,TRBD1,TRBV30,TRBJ1-5,TGTGCCTGGAGTTTGAAACTCCGGGACAGGAAATATAGCAATCAGCCCCAGCATTTT,CAWSLKLRDRKYSNQPQHF
NA,TRBD1,TRBV27,TRBJ2-1,TGTGCCAGCACCCCTCTGAAGGGGGCTTGGAATGAGCAGTTCTTC,CASTPLKGAWNEQFF
NA,TRBD2,TRBV19,TRBJ2-5,TGTGCCAGTAGTATAGGAGGACTAGCGGGAGGGCAAGAGACCCAGTACTTC,CASSIGGLAGGQETQYF
NA,NA,TRBV11-3,TRBJ1-1,TGTGCCAGCAGCCCGGGGTCAGGGGCCAACACTGAAGCTTTCTTT,CASSPGSGANTEAFF
NA,TRBD2,TRBV9,TRBJ2-2,TGTGCCAGCTCTGATAGCGGGACTCCCGGGGAGCTGTTTTTT,CASSDSGTPGELFF
NA,TRBD2,TRBV9,TRBJ2-1,TGTGCCAGCAGCGTTTTAGCGGGAGCCTTTAATGAGCAGTTCTTC,CASSVLAGAFNEQFF
once,TRBD2,TRBV28,TRBJ2-1,TGTGCCAGCATGCTAGCGGGAGGCGATGAGCAGTTCTTC,CASMLAGGDEQFF
few,NA,TRBV9,TRBJ1-2,TGTGCCAGCACAGACGTCGGTAGCAGCTACACCTTC,CASTDVGSSYTF
few,NA,TRBV19,TRBJ1-5,TGTGCCAGTAGTACCCGCCCGGAGCGCAATCAGCCCCAGCATTTT,CASSTRPERNQPQHF
once,TRBD1,TRBV15,TRBJ1-1,TGTGCCACCAGCAGGCCGGGACAGGTGAACACTGAAGCTTTCTTT,CATSRPGQVNTEAFF
NA,NA,TRBV7-8,TRBJ1-3,TGTGCCAGCAGCTTAGGACGCGGCTCTGGAAACACCATATATTTT,CASSLGRGSGNTIYF
NA,NA,TRBV28,TRBJ1-2,TGTGCCAGCAGCCGACGGAGCTATGGCTACACCTTC,CASSRRSYGYTF
NA,TRBD1,TRBV28,TRBJ1-2,TGTGCCAGCAGGGGACAGGGGTCTAACTATGGCTACACCTTC,CASRGQGSNYGYTF
NA,TRBD2,TRBV5-4,TRBJ2-1,TGTGCCAGCAGCCTCCCTAGCGGGAGTCGGGCAAATGAGCAGTTCTTC,CASSLPSGSRANEQFF
once,NA,TRBV6-5,TRBJ2-5,TGTGCCAGCAGTTGGGACTACCAAGAGACCCAGTACTTC,CASSWDYQETQYF
NA,NA,TRBV13,TRBJ2-1,TGTGCCAGCAGCCGGGACTCTCGCGGCGGCAATGAGCAGTTCTTC,CASSRDSRGGNEQFF
NA,TRBD2,TRBV2,TRBJ2-1,TGTGCCAGCAGTAGGGGGCTAGCGGGAGTCTGGGAGCAGTTCTTC,CASSRGLAGVWEQFF
NA,NA,TRBV6-5,TRBJ1-1,TGTGCCAGCAGCGCCGTCTCAGGCACTGAAGCTTTCTTT,CASSAVSGTEAFF
NA,NA,TRBV19,TRBJ1-5,TGTGCCAGTAGCCTGACAGGGCCCCAGCATTTT,CASSLTGPQHF
NA,TRBD1,TRBV7-4,TRBJ1-5,TGTGCCAGCAGCTTCCAACGGACAGGCGCTAGTCAGCCCCAGCATTTT,CASSFQRTGASQPQHF
once,NA,TRBV10-2,TRBJ2-5,TGCGCCAGCAGTGAGTTAGGGGGGACCCAGTACTTC,CASSELGGTQYF
NA,NA,TRBV10-2,TRBJ1-4,TGCGCCAGCAGTGAGTCGAGGAACCCCGACGTGGAAAAACTGTTTTTT,CASSESRNPDVEKLFF
NA,TRBD1,TRBV28,TRBJ1-4,TGTGCCAGCAGTTTACCACTCGGAACAGGGGTACGTGAAAAACTGTTTTTT,CASSLPLGTGVREKLFF
NA,TRBD1,TRBV6-5,TRBJ1-5,TGTGCCAGCAGTAATACAGGGGGCGGGAATCAGCCCCAGCATTTT,CASSNTGGGNQPQHF
NA,TRBD2,TRBV6-4,TRBJ2-2,TGTGCCAGCAGTGTACTAGCGGGAACCTCGAACACCGGGGAGCTGTTTTTT,CASSVLAGTSNTGELFF
NA,NA,TRBV4-1,TRBJ2-6,TGCGCCAGCAGTCGAGACTCTGGGGCCAACGTCCTGACTTTC,CASSRDSGANVLTF
NA,TRBD1,TRBV6-6,TRBJ1-1,TGTGCCAGCAGAAGGACAGGGGGTATGAACACTGAAGCTTTCTTT,CASRRTGGMNTEAFF